This T cell receptor beta chain came from a study of vaccination effects on CD4 cells after COVID-19. Remarks on this clone: Its cognate antigen is unknown.

CDR1 is MDHEN and CDR2 is SYDVKM in the germline V gene. The CDR3 totals 15 residues. V shed 6 bases, J shed 1 base, and the junction held 3 bases outside the gene matches. ViraFEST assay sequencing came after antigen-specific CD4+ T cells were expanded with viral peptide pools. It was after approximately 11 days of culture that CD4+ T cells were isolated. Participants got two doses of BNT162b2 or mRNA-1273 vaccine. The table came from immunoSEQ multiplex PCR; TCRdb's copy has only in-frame clones and leaves some out. The sample contains roughly 24,000 clones, roughly 73% of which appear only once. This material consisted of CD4+ T cells from PBMCs cultured with HCoV-NL63 spike peptides, taken after COVID-19 vaccination. The source of this sequence is a human donor who received a COVID-19 vaccine. The chain couples TRBV28 to TRBJ1-5, with 10 bases fitting TRBD1. As DNA, the CDR3 is TGTGCCAGCAGCTGGGGACAGGGGAGCAATCAGCCCCAGCATTTT. It translates to CASSWGQGSNQPQHF.